This T cell receptor beta chain was obtained from a study of T-cell memory formation after mild COVID-19. Study-wide results and caveats: Pre-infection memory contained some responding clones, which suggested that cross-reactive memory had joined.

TCRdb re-called the 5' RACE reads with MiXCR, one entry per CDR3 protein. Of around 200,000 distinct CDR3 sequences in the sample, 20% to 25% are singletons; the top ten hold 20% to 25%. In the case of this clonotype: Its cognate antigen is unknown.

This receptor was obtained from an adult woman who had mild COVID-19 (a few samples of this study predate the infection). Cell type and time point are not known. Sequencing was done on a sample of PBMCs or a T cell subset sorted from them (not recorded which).

This CDR3 reads CASREAGAFDTEAFF. CDR3 in DNA: TGTGCCAGCAGGGAGGCAGGGGCTTTTGACACTGAAGCTTTCTTT. The rearrangement links TRBV2 to TRBJ1-1; TRBD1 is a possible D gene (6 bases). The V gene's germline CDR1 is SNHLY and CDR2 FYNNEI. Trimming removed 6 bases at V and 3 bases at J, with 17 bases between. This CDR3 is 15 amino acids long.